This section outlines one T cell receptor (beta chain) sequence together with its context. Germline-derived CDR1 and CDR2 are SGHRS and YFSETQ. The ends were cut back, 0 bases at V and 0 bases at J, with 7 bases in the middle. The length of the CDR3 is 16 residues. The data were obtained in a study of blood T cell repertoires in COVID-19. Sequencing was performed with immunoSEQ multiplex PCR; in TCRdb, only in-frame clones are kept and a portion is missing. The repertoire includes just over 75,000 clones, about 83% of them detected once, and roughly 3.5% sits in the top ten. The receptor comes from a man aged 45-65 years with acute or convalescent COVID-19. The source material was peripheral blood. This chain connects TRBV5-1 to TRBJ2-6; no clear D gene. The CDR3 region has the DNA TGCGCCAGCAGCTTGGGACATCCCTCTGGGGCCAACGTCCTGACTTTC. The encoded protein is CASSLGHPSGANVLTF.